These 9 T cell receptor beta chains share one sample of origin, sequenced in a study of blood T cell repertoires in COVID-19 (dated by TCRdb to 2020 to 2022). The protocol used for the library was the immunoSEQ multiplex PCR assay. In TCRdb, the immuneACCESS table is reduced to in-frame sequences with V and J assigned. These tables do not hold every clone; where another copy was compared, an unresolved V gene accounts for under half, and the others remain unexplained. The sample yields roughly 200,000 clones; approximately 86% were counted once. The top ten clones comprise more than 2.5% of the sample. Sequencing was performed on peripheral blood. Receptor source: a man in his 60s with acute or convalescent COVID-19.

The rearrangement uses TRBV5-1 and TRBJ1-3; no clear D gene. V dropped 3 bases and J dropped 6 bases, with 7 bases sitting between them. Looked up from germline, CDR1 is SGHRS and CDR2 is YFSETQ. CDR3 length equals 12 residues. The CDR3 DNA sequence: TGCGCCAGCAGCTCACTTCAAAACACCATATATTTT. Protein: CASSSLQNTIYF.

The V call is TRBV29-1, the J call TRBJ2-1; tentatively, D is TRBD1 (6 bases). Germline V gene lookup returns CDR1 SQVTM and CDR2 ANQGSEA. Between the trimmed V and J ends, which lost 6 bases and 0 bases, there was a span of 12 bases. CDR3 length: 14 residues. The CDR3 bases are TGCAGCGTGGTACAGGGCGCCTCCTACAATGAGCAGTTCTTC. Its protein is CSVVQGASYNEQFF.

This clone was picked up one time. The chain employs TRBV19 and TRBJ2-3; D gene ambiguous. The V end lost 0 bases, the J end lost 2 bases, and 18 bases lay between the germline ends. The CDR3 loop spans 18 amino acids. CDR1 LNHDA and CDR2 SQIVND come from the germline V gene (reference sequence). CDR3 coding DNA: TGTGCCAGTAGTATAGAGGGCCCCAGAGTCTCGTTCACAGATACGCAGTATTTT. It codes for CASSIEGPRVSFTDTQYF.

About this clone itself: Within the sample, other DNA sequences also encode this same CDR3. V and J are TRBV5-4 and TRBJ1-5; possible D gene TRBD1, 6 bases. Trimming removed 0 bases from V and 0 bases from J, with 7 bases in between. This CDR3 spans 15 amino acids. The germline V gene encodes CDR1 SGHNT and CDR2 YYREEE (reference sequence). CDR3 DNA: TGTGCCAGCAGCTTGGCAGGGGATAGCAATCAGCCCCAGCATTTT. Amino acid sequence: CASSLAGDSNQPQHF.

This clone was found once. Relative to the germline gene, one junction end is altered; a read error may explain this. V usage is TRBV28 and J usage is TRBJ2-7; TRBD1 agrees at 9 bases. Germline V CDR1 and CDR2: MDHEN, SYDVKM. This CDR3 contains 16 residues. CDR3 sequence reads: CASSSLRDRASSEQYF. The DNA for the CDR3 is TGTGCCAGCAGTTCTCTCCGGGACAGGGCTTCCTCCGAGCAGTACTTC. Variable domain in full (rest from reference TRBV28 and TRBJ2-7): DVKVTQSSRYLVKRTGEKVFLECVQDMDHENMFWYRQDPGLGLRLIYFSYDVKMKEKGDIPEGYSVSREKKERFSLILESASTNQTSMYLCASSSLRDRASSEQYFGPGTRLTVT.

The chain has TRBV6-5 and TRBJ1-5; 9 positions match TRBD1. Germline V CDR1 and CDR2: MNHEY, SVGAGI. The CDR3 spans 16 residues. The V and J ends lost 2 bases and 4 bases, in that order; junction bases with no gene match: 6. DNA of the CDR3: TGTGCCAGCAGTTACGGGACCGGACAGGGGAATCAGCCCCAGCATTTT. Amino acids: CASSYGTGQGNQPQHF.

CDR3 residues: CASSQGQGLVPYEQYF. DNA for the CDR3: TGCGCCAGCAGCCAGGGACAGGGCCTAGTACCCTACGAGCAGTACTTC. This sequence joins TRBV4-1 and TRBJ2-7; 9 bases line up with TRBD1. Per germline, CDR1 MGHRA and CDR2 YSYEKL. Germline trimming cut 3 bases from V and 2 bases from J; bases unmatched to any gene: 8. CDR3 length equals 16 residues.

The V and J genes are TRBV29-1 and TRBJ2-6; 9 bases align to TRBD1. J was trimmed by 1 base and V by 6 bases; bases with no gene match: 7. The germline gives CDR1 SQVTM, CDR2 ANQGSEA. The length of the CDR3 is 16 residues. The CDR3 spells CSVAGTGPSGANVLTF. As DNA, the CDR3 is TGCAGCGTCGCCGGGACAGGGCCTTCTGGGGCCAACGTCCTGACTTTC.

The rearrangement uses TRBV10-3 and TRBJ1-3; D is ambiguous. This CDR3 comprises 15 residues. Germline V lookup: CDR1 ENHRY, CDR2 SYGVKD. Trimming removed 6 bases from V and 0 bases from J, with 12 bases in between. CDR3 in DNA: TGTGCCATCAGAGCGGACGGAAGCTCTGGAAACACCATATATTTT. It specifies CAIRADGSSGNTIYF.